The 29 T cell receptor beta chains in this list originate from one sample, sequenced in a study of blood T cells in healthy people across ages. With a J-beta primer mix and a sample-barcoded 5' primer, a second PCR ran about 7 to 12 cycles. TCRdb called the 5' RACE reads again in MiXCR, with one record for every CDR3 protein. The repertoire includes about 700,000 distinct CDR3 sequences, around 32% of them detected once, and about 16% sits in the top ten. The sample consisted of blood. These receptors all come from a woman over 75 in good health.

A note on this clonotype: A much larger clone lies a single base off, so this may be a read error. This chain connects TRBV7-2 to TRBJ1-1; D is ambiguous. The CDR3 is made up of 15 amino acids. From germline, CDR1 is SGHTA and CDR2 FQGNSA. This CDR3 is CAGSPGLNPNTEAFF. The CDR3 nucleotides are TGTGCCGGCAGCCCCGGACTCAACCCGAACACTGAAGCTTTCTTT.

This clonotype has at least ten counts. This chain connects TRBV29-1 to TRBJ1-2; D possibly corresponds to TRBD1 (5 bases). This CDR3 has 12 amino acids. Germline assignment: CDR1 SQVTM and CDR2 ANQGSEA. The germline V and J ends were trimmed by 6 bases and 0 bases, with 8 bases remaining between them. CDR3 protein: CSVDTSNYGYTF. CDR3 coding DNA: TGCAGCGTGGACACATCTAACTATGGCTACACCTTC.

Ten or more counts support this clonotype. The chain employs TRBV19 and TRBJ2-3; no definite D call. CDR3 length: 13 amino acids. V gave up 3 bases and J gave up 4 bases, with 8 bases separating them. CDR1 is LNHDA and CDR2 is SQIVND in the germline V gene (reference sequence). CDR3 in amino acids: CASSMSGSDTQYF. Here the CDR3 DNA reads TGTGCCAGTAGTATGTCCGGTTCAGATACGCAGTATTTT.

As regards this clonotype: The junction departs from the called germline gene at one end, perhaps through a read error. V gene TRBV10-3 combines with J gene TRBJ1-4, with 7 bases aligning to TRBD1. Germline V gene lookup returns CDR1 ENHRY and CDR2 SYGVKD. This CDR3 is built from 16 residues. This CDR3 is CAISTSGGRTNEKRFF. For the CDR3, the DNA is TGTGCCATCAGTACCTCAGGGGGGAGGACTAATGAAAAACGGTTTTTT.

The V and J genes are TRBV24-1 and TRBJ2-3; 8 positions agree with TRBD2. CDR1 KGHDR and CDR2 SFDVKD come from the germline V gene. With V trimmed by 3 bases and J by 0 bases, 7 bases remained unmatched. The CDR3 extends over 17 amino acids. In DNA form, the CDR3 reads TGTGCCACCAGTGATACTAGCGGCTACGGAAGCACAGATACGCAGTATTTT. Translating gives CATSDTSGYGSTDTQYF.

This clonotype appeared a few times. Since a much larger clone is just one base distant, this may be a read error. CDR3 protein: CSVESIAGACNEQFF. The CDR3 DNA reads TGCAGCGTTGAATCCATAGCGGGGGCGTGCAATGAGCAGTTCTTC. This chain links TRBV29-1 with TRBJ2-1, with TRBD2 matching over 9 bases. The length of the CDR3 is 15 residues. Germline loops: CDR1 SQVTM, CDR2 ANQGSEA. Trimming removed 2 bases from V and 6 bases from J; junction bases left unmatched: 8.

This clonotype was detected many times. The V call is TRBV5-1, the J call TRBJ2-5; TRBD2 might be the D (6 bases). Germline CDR1 and CDR2: SGHRS and YFSETQ. The V gene lost 2 bases and the J gene lost 0 bases, with 11 bases spanning the gap. CDR3 length: 15 residues. The CDR3 sequence: CASSFRLVNQETQYF. The DNA for the CDR3 is TGCGCCAGCAGCTTTCGACTAGTCAACCAAGAGACCCAGTACTTC.

This clonotype has more than one count but fewer than ten. The rearrangement links TRBV27 to TRBJ1-6; D remains ambiguous. The CDR3 runs to 16 residues. Trimming left V 7 bases short and J 0 bases short, with 13 bases between. From germline, CDR1 is MNHEY and CDR2 SMNVEV (reference sequence). Written as DNA, the CDR3 is TGTGCCAGCACCGATGACCCTAGCTCCTATAATTCACCCCTCCACTTT. Its translation is CASTDDPSSYNSPLHF.

This clonotype was seen repeatedly, ten times or more. A read error is possible here, since a much larger clone lies one base away. This chain connects TRBV7-2 to TRBJ2-5; the D gene is possibly TRBD2 (5 bases). This CDR3 has 16 amino acids. V lost 0 bases and J 11 bases, leaving 22 bases between the germline ends. CDR1 and CDR2 (germline): SGHTA, FQGNSA. The DNA of the CDR3 is TGTGCCAGCAGCTTAGCCCCTCAGCGGCTATACAATGAGCAGTACTTC. It yields the protein CASSLAPQRLYNEQYF. The entire variable domain, with the rest obtained from reference TRBV7-2 and TRBJ2-5, is as follows: GAGVSQSPSNKVTEKGKDVELRCDPISGHTALYWYRQSLGQGLEFLIYFQGNSAPDKSGLPSDRFSAERTGGSVSTLTIQRTQQEDSAVYLCASSLAPQRLYNEQYFGPGTRLLVL.

To note about this clonotype: A much larger clone sits a single nucleotide away, making a read error possible. The missing conserved phenylalanine or tryptophan at the end of this CDR3 makes a read error likely. This chain joins TRBV5-5 and TRBJ2-7; no clear D. Trimming pared 5 bases from V and 6 bases from J, leaving 9 bases between. Germline CDR1 SGHKS, CDR2 YYEKEE (reference sequence). This CDR3 has 11 amino acids. The CDR3 sequence is CASSYLSEQYS. The CDR3 DNA reads TGTGCCAGCAGTTATTTAAGCGAGCAGTACTCC.

The chain uses TRBV7-2 and TRBJ1-4; TRBD1 aligns across 10 bases. Germline CDR1 and CDR2: SGHTA and FQGNSA. V gave up 2 bases and J gave up 8 bases; unmatched junction bases: 5. The CDR3 is 15 residues long. CDR3 amino acids: CASSLNPGQGEKLFF. CDR3 bases: TGTGCCAGCAGCTTAAACCCGGGACAGGGGGAAAAACTGTTTTTT.

At least ten counts were recorded for this clonotype. This chain joins TRBV20-1 and TRBJ1-5, with 8 bases matching TRBD1. J was trimmed by 7 bases and V by 3 bases; bases with no gene match: 8. This CDR3 has 14 amino acids. Germline assignment: CDR1 DFQATT and CDR2 SNEGSKA (reference sequence). CDR3 sequence (DNA): TGCAGTGCTAGCGAAGGACAGGGTAACCAGCCCCAGCATTTT. Its protein is CSASEGQGNQPQHF.

V usage is TRBV20-1 and J usage is TRBJ1-1, with D tentatively TRBD1 (6 bases). The CDR3 runs to 10 residues. The V gene's germline CDR1 is DFQATT and CDR2 SNEGSKA (reference sequence). CDR3 coding DNA: TGCAGGAGGGGGAGTACTGAAGCTTTCTTT. Protein product: CRRGSTEAFF.

Note on this clonotype: A single base separates this from a much larger clone, so it may be a read error. The chain couples TRBV19 to TRBJ2-7; D is perhaps TRBD1 (5 bases). There are 15 residues in the CDR3. CDR1 is LNHDA and CDR2 is SQIVND in the germline V gene (reference sequence). Deletions cut 0 bases from V and 3 bases from J, with 12 bases between. CDR3 in DNA: TGTGCCAGTAGTATAGACGGCAGGACAAACTACGAGCAGTACTTC. Translating it yields CASSIDGRTNYEQYF.

Points on this clonotype: Being one base from a much bigger clone, this may be a read error. The rearrangement links TRBV20-1 to TRBJ1-2; possibly TRBD1 for D (6 bases). This CDR3 is built from 15 residues. Germline V gene lookup returns CDR1 DFQATT and CDR2 SNEGSKA (reference sequence). Deletions cut 5 bases from V and 2 bases from J, with 18 bases between. In DNA form, the CDR3 reads TGCAGTGCTCTAAAGCGCAGGGACACCAACTATGGCTACACCTTC. Protein sequence: CSALKRRDTNYGYTF.

Worth noting for this clonotype: One end of the junction varies from germline; a read error may be responsible. V is TRBV24-1 and J is TRBJ2-2; D is undetermined. Looked up from germline, CDR1 is KGHDR and CDR2 is SFDVKD. The CDR3 covers 13 residues. This chain's CDR3 is CAASDPQIPELFF. The CDR3 nucleotides read TGTGCCGCCAGTGATCCTCAAATTCCTGAGCTGTTTTTT.

A note on this clonotype: A read error may explain this, as a much larger clone is one base away. The J gene is TRBJ2-5, the V gene TRBV6-2 or TRBV6-3; perhaps D is TRBD1 or TRBD2 (5 bases each). This CDR3 is built from 12 residues. CDR1 is MNHEY and CDR2 is SVGEGT in the germline V gene. V shed 11 bases and J shed 1 base, with 11 bases lying between them. Written as DNA, the CDR3 is TGTGCCCTCGGGGCTTTCCAAGAGACCCAGTACTTC. Protein sequence: CALGAFQETQYF.

There are many counts of this clonotype. This chain uses TRBV20-1 with TRBJ2-5, with 8 bases aligning to TRBD1. Germline trimming cut 1 base from V and 11 bases from J; bases unmatched to any gene: 12. Germline CDR1 and CDR2: DFQATT and SNEGSKA (reference sequence). The CDR3 sequence is 14 residues long. Written as DNA, the CDR3 is TGCAGTGCTAGAGGGCCTGGACAGGGCTGGGAGCAGTACTTC. Translation: CSARGPGQGWEQYF.

V usage is TRBV7-2 and J usage is TRBJ2-4; D is unclear. The assigned J gene may be wrong: the sequence end matches TRBJ2-7 better. CDR1 and CDR2 from the germline V gene are SGHTA and FQGNSA. CDR3 length equals 13 residues. The CDR3 coding sequence is TGTGCCAGCAGCTTGGAGCTCCACTACGAGCAGTACTTC. This sequence encodes CASSLELHYEQYF.

This clonotype came up a few times. The chain has TRBV7-8 and TRBJ2-3; D is possibly TRBD2 (7 bases). This CDR3 spans 16 amino acids. The ends were cut back, 1 base at V and 5 bases at J, with 16 bases in the middle. CDR1 SGHVS and CDR2 FQNEAQ come from the germline V gene. Written as DNA, the CDR3 is TGTGCCAGCAGCTTAGGATGGGGGGGCGGGGTAGATACGCAGTATTTT. Amino acid sequence: CASSLGWGGGVDTQYF. Filled out from reference TRBV7-8 and TRBJ2-3, the complete variable domain reads GAGVSQSPRYKVAKRGQDVALRCDPISGHVSLFWYQQALGQGPEFLTYFQNEAQLDKSGLPSDRFFAERPEGSVSTLKIQRTQQEDSAVYLCASSLGWGGGVDTQYFGPGTRLTVL.

As concerns this clonotype: Since a much larger clone is just one base distant, this may be a read error. V gene TRBV9 combines with J gene TRBJ2-7, with a tentative D call TRBD1 (6 bases). V was trimmed by 4 bases and J by 0 bases, leaving 14 bases between them. There are 15 residues in the CDR3. Germline lookup yields CDR1 SGDLS and CDR2 YYNGEE. This CDR3 reads CASSPGASVSYEQYF. The CDR3 DNA follows: TGTGCCAGCAGCCCAGGGGCCTCTGTCTCCTACGAGCAGTACTTC.

This clonotype was observed a few times. The chain is built from TRBV20-1 and TRBJ1-1; 11 nucleotides agree with TRBD1. Germline-derived CDR1 and CDR2 are DFQATT and SNEGSKA (reference sequence). The CDR3 loop spans 17 amino acids. Trimming cost V 5 bases and J 2 bases; bases outside gene matches: 13. CDR3 protein: CSALGQGAIGSNTEAFF. CDR3 in DNA: TGCAGTGCTCTAGGACAGGGGGCAATTGGGTCCAACACTGAAGCTTTCTTT.

This clonotype has a count of ten or more. The V and J genes are TRBV29-1 and TRBJ2-1, with TRBD1 as a possible D gene (6 bases). The ends were cut back, 0 bases at V and 6 bases at J, with 12 bases in the middle. CDR1 and CDR2 from the germline V gene are SQVTM and ANQGSEA. The CDR3 is 14 amino acids. The CDR3 loop is CSVEDQAGVNEQFF. The CDR3 bases are TGCAGCGTTGAAGACCAGGCAGGGGTCAATGAGCAGTTCTTC.

This sequence joins TRBV9 and TRBJ2-4; D is unclear. Germline CDR1 reads SGDLS; CDR2 reads YYNGEE. The CDR3 runs to 10 residues. Trimming pared 6 bases from V and 4 bases from J, leaving 2 bases between. CDR3 sequence reads: CASTKNIQYF. CDR3 bases: TGTGCCAGCACTAAAAACATTCAGTACTTC.

The V and J genes are TRBV5-4 and TRBJ1-5; 7 nucleotides agree with TRBD1. The V gene's germline CDR1 is SGHNT and CDR2 YYREEE (reference sequence). V lost 4 bases to trimming and J lost 3 bases; unmatched junction nucleotides: 7. There are 15 residues in the CDR3. CDR3 loop: CASSKGGTDNQPQHF. In DNA, the CDR3 is TGTGCCAGCAGCAAAGGAGGGACAGACAATCAGCCCCAGCATTTT.

This clonotype was seen repeatedly, ten times or more. The chain has TRBV7-2 and TRBJ2-5; TRBD1 might be the D (6 bases). The germline CDR1 and CDR2 sequences are SGHTA and FQGNSA. The V end was cut by 1 base, the J end by 4 bases, with 10 bases between. This CDR3 region has 14 residues. DNA of the CDR3: TGTGCCAGCAGCTTAGACAGGGCTGCAGAGACCCAGTACTTC. Translation gives CASSLDRAAETQYF.

The gene calls are TRBV7-2 and TRBJ2-1, with TRBD2 matching over 9 bases. Germline V gives CDR1 SGHTA, CDR2 FQGNSA. The trim removed 6 bases at V and 7 bases at J, leaving 10 bases unmatched. This CDR3 spans 15 amino acids. The CDR3 protein is CASRPTSGRWNEQFF. The CDR3 DNA follows: TGTGCCAGCAGGCCAACTAGCGGGCGCTGGAATGAGCAGTTCTTC.

About this clonotype: At one of its ends the junction is not consistent with the germline gene, which may arise from a read error. This chain uses TRBV7-9 with TRBJ2-4, with no clear D. The CDR3 covers 13 residues. The germline V gene has CDR1 SEHNR and CDR2 FQNEAQ (reference sequence). The CDR3 DNA sequence: TGTGCCAGCAGCTTAACTTCCGGCTGCGAGCAGTACTTT. This gives the protein CASSLTSGCEQYF.

This clonotype was observed many times. V usage is TRBV20-1 and J usage is TRBJ2-3; possibly TRBD2 for D (6 bases). V was pared by 3 bases and J by 1 base, with 8 bases between. The germline gives CDR1 DFQATT, CDR2 SNEGSKA (reference sequence). The CDR3 runs to 13 residues. The CDR3 bases are TGCAGTGCTAGGGGCGGGGGCACAGATACGCAGTATTTT. It codes for CSARGGGTDTQYF.